The clone carrying this T cell receptor beta chain was detected only once. The antigen remains undetermined. The source of the sample is a study of CD8 T cells in Susac syndrome. For the study at large: The sequenced Susac syndrome patients comprised roughly 6 with active disease and roughly 8 in remission. At blood draw, Susac syndrome patients were therapy-naive, on corticosteroids, or on intravenous immunoglobulin alone.

Random hexamers were used to reverse transcribe roughly 0.45 to 1 ug of RNA. The CDR3 of TCR beta was amplified by immunoSEQ multiplex PCR across 54 Vbeta and 13 Jbeta. TCRdb used MiXCR to reprocess the immunoSEQ multiplex PCR reads, holding one entry per CDR3 protein. The sample carries fewer than 60,000 distinct CDR3 sequences, about 95% recorded once. V gave up 0 bases and J gave up 3 bases; unmatched junction bases: 4. The germline gives CDR1 SGHAT, CDR2 FQNNGV. CDR3 length: 16 residues. Study-level results: Susac CD8+ clonal expansion peaked in TEMRA cells and active patients.

The material sequenced was CD8+ T cells from PBMCs. The chain links TRBV11-2 to TRBJ1-2; 10 nucleotides match TRBD1. This clonotype was sampled from a human donor with Susac syndrome. The CDR3 protein is CASSLDRTGGYYGYTF. The CDR3 DNA sequence: TGTGCCAGCAGCTTAGACCGGACAGGGGGTTACTATGGCTACACCTTC. The whole variable domain, filled in from reference TRBV11-2 and TRBJ1-2, reads EAGVAQSPRYKIIEKRQSVAFWCNPISGHATLYWYQQILGQGPKLLIQFQNNGVVDDSQLPKDRFSAERLKGVDSTLKIQPAKLEDSAVYLCASSLDRTGGYYGYTFGSGTRLTVV.